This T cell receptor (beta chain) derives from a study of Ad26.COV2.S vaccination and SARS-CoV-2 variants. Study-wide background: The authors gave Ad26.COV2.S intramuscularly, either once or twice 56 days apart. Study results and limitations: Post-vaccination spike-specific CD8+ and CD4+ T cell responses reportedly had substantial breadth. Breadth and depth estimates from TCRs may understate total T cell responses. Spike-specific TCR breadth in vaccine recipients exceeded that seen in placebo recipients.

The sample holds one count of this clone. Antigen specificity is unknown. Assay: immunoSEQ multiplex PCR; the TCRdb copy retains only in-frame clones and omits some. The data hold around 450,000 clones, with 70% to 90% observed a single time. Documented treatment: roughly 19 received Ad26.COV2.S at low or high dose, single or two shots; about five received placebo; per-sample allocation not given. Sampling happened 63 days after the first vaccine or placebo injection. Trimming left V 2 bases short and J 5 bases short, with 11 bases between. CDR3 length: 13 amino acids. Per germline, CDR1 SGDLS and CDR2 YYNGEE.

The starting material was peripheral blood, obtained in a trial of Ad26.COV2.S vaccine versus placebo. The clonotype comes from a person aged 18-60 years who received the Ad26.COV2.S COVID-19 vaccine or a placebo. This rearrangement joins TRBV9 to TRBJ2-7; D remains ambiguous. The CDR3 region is CASSVDLNHEQYF. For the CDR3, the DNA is TGTGCCAGCAGCGTGGACCTGAACCACGAGCAGTACTTC.